The T cell receptor (beta chain) described here comes from a study of blood T cell repertoires in COVID-19. Deletions cut 4 bases from V and 3 bases from J, with 9 bases between. The CDR3 has 13 residues. CDR1 and CDR2 from the germline V gene are ENHRY and SYGVKD. In the source study's methods: From reference gene primer amplification, estimates of nucleated cell counts were derived. The data were produced by immunoSEQ multiplex PCR, yet TCRdb's version contains in-frame clones alone and is incomplete. V, J and clone size reflect that table, while D and trimming were determined from the DNA. Seen here are some 48,000 clones, 70% to 85% observed once, and the top ten hold about 2.5%.

The sequence came from a man in his forties or fifties with acute or convalescent COVID-19. The J gene is TRBJ1-2, the V gene TRBV10-3, with D possibly TRBD1 on 6 matching bases. Sequencing was carried out using peripheral blood. CDR3 DNA: TGTGCCATCAGTGGGGGGGGCGACTATGGCTACACCTTC. Its protein is CAISGGGDYGYTF.